Detailed here is one T cell receptor (beta chain). Its specificity is not known. The sample originates from a study of beta chain features in type 1 diabetes. The study's findings and limits: Over-representation of high TCR-expressing cells was a possible consequence of cDNA sequencing. Shorter templates may be favored by PCR, equally so in patients and controls.

What was sequenced were expressed TCRB transcripts, since all of the isolated RNA had been reverse transcribed. Clones were read by immunoSEQ multiplex PCR, and TCRdb kept only the in-frame ones, dropping some. This table holds 970,000 or so clones, 17% found once. Markers CD45RO/CCR7/CD25/CD127/CD95/CD27 served to sort CD4+ naive, central memory, regulatory and stem cell-like memory cells. Sequenced material: naive CD4+ T cells from blood. The TCR comes from a woman in her late teens or twenties in good health.

The CDR3 coding sequence is TGTGCCACCAGCAGAGATATTGGGGAAGGCTACACCTTC. Amino acid sequence: CATSRDIGEGYTF. The V call is TRBV15, the J call TRBJ1-2; no clear D gene. V was shortened by 0 bases and J by 8 bases, with 10 bases between the two germline ends. This CDR3 spans 13 amino acids. CDR1 and CDR2 (germline): LNHNV, YYDKDF (reference sequence).